This entry lists 26 T cell receptor beta chains sequenced from one sample in a study of blood T cell repertoires in COVID-19. Repertoires were generated with immunoSEQ multiplex PCR, while TCRdb's copy carries only in-frame clones and drops some. The data hold 350,000 or so clones, with 80% to 95% observed a single time. Sequenced input: PBMCs or T cells enriched from blood (not recorded which). Source of these receptors: a young woman who had recovered from COVID-19.

The J gene is TRBJ1-2, the V gene TRBV18, with 11 positions matching TRBD1. J lost 5 bases, V lost 0 bases, and 14 bases had no gene match. This CDR3 is 19 amino acids long. The V gene's germline CDR1 is KGHSH and CDR2 LQKENI. The CDR3 spells CASSPPSRTGGSIGYGYTF. For the CDR3, the DNA is TGTGCCAGCTCACCACCGTCGAGGACAGGGGGCTCAATTGGGTATGGCTACACCTTC.

The chain couples TRBV28 to TRBJ2-7; 8 nucleotides line up with TRBD1. CDR1 and CDR2 from the germline V gene are MDHEN and SYDVKM. The CDR3 has 13 amino acids. Losses at the gene ends were 11 bases for V and 7 bases for J; bases not matched to a gene: 13. The CDR3, as DNA: TGTGCCGGATCACAGGGGGGCACGGAGGAGCAGTACTTC. Its protein product is CAGSQGGTEEQYF.

This sequence joins TRBV15 and TRBJ2-1; 11 bases map to TRBD2. J gave up 1 base and V 0 bases, and 2 bases lay outside the gene matches. The CDR3 is made up of 17 amino acids. Germline V gene data show CDR1 as LNHNV and CDR2 as YYDKDF (reference sequence). CDR3 coding DNA: TGTGCCACCAGCAGAGATTTAGCGGGAGGGTCCTACAATGAGCAGTTCTTC. As protein: CATSRDLAGGSYNEQFF.

This chain joins TRBV6-1 and TRBJ1-3; D ambiguous. The germline CDR1 and CDR2 sequences are MNHNS and SASEGT. V was shortened by 0 bases and J by 0 bases, with 12 bases between the two germline ends. The CDR3 is made up of 17 amino acids. The CDR3 sequence is CASSEAVQRSSGNTIYF. The CDR3 bases are TGTGCCAGCAGTGAAGCAGTTCAGAGGAGCTCTGGAAACACCATATATTTT.

This rearrangement joins TRBV4-2 to TRBJ2-5; D is possibly TRBD2 (5 bases). V was pared by 1 base and J by 3 bases, with 9 bases between. Per the germline V gene, CDR1 is LGHNA and CDR2 is YNFKEQ. The CDR3 runs to 14 residues. The CDR3 DNA reads TGTGCCAGCAGCCAAGCTTCCGGGAAAGAGACCCAGTACTTC. This gives the protein CASSQASGKETQYF.

The V call is TRBV3-1 (or the pseudogene TRBV3-2), the J call TRBJ2-1; tentatively, D is TRBD2 (5 bases). The V gene lost 1 base and the J gene lost 14 bases, with 18 bases spanning the gap. Per germline, CDR1 LGHDT and CDR2 YNNKEL (reference sequence). CDR3 size: 14 residues. This chain's CDR3 is CASSQGLFGTGEFF. CDR3 DNA: TGTGCCAGCAGCCAAGGGCTTTTCGGCACCGGGGAGTTCTTC.

This chain connects TRBV28 to TRBJ1-1, with 7 bases fitting TRBD1. V shed 5 bases, J shed 4 bases, and the junction held 19 bases outside the gene matches. The CDR3 spans 18 residues. The V gene's germline CDR1 is MDHEN and CDR2 SYDVKM. CDR3 DNA sequence: TGTGCCAGCAGTCCCTCCACGAATAACAGGGGACGGGCCACTGAAGCTTTCTTT. Protein sequence: CASSPSTNNRGRATEAFF.

The chain recombines TRBV12-3 or TRBV12-4 with TRBJ1-3; 9 nucleotides line up with TRBD1. The CDR3 sequence is 13 residues long. Germline trimming cut 9 bases from V and 2 bases from J; bases unmatched to any gene: 2. CDR3 in DNA: TGTGCCAGGGGGACAGGGCCTGGAAACACCATATATTTT. This translates into CARGTGPGNTIYF.

The chain links TRBV28 to TRBJ1-1; 8 bases align to TRBD1. The CDR3 covers 15 residues. The junction had 7 bases not matched to a gene; V was cut back by 5 bases and J by 2 bases. Germline V gives CDR1 MDHEN, CDR2 SYDVKM. The CDR3 nucleotides are TGTGCCAGCAGTACCGTTGACAGGGGCAACACTGAAGCTTTCTTT. Translating gives CASSTVDRGNTEAFF.

This chain uses TRBV13 with TRBJ2-5; D gene uncertain. This CDR3 has 14 residues. V was shortened by 2 bases and J by 5 bases, with 12 bases between the two germline ends. Germline loops: CDR1 PRHDT, CDR2 FYEKMQ (reference sequence). CDR3 in amino acids: CASSLRPGHETQYF. CDR3 DNA: TGTGCCAGCAGCTTACGACCTGGGCACGAGACCCAGTACTTC.

The rearrangement links TRBV29-1 to TRBJ2-5, with 9 bases matching TRBD2. In germline, CDR1 is SQVTM, CDR2 ANQGSEA. The ends lost 4 bases at V and 2 bases at J; junction bases unmatched: 5. The CDR3 is 14 amino acids. This CDR3 reads CSVGLAGLQETQYF. The CDR3 nucleotides read TGCAGCGTTGGCCTAGCGGGGTTGCAAGAGACCCAGTACTTC.

The CDR3 loop is CASSLARAGGVYEQYF. Written as DNA, the CDR3 is TGTGCCAGCAGCTTAGCTCGGGCAGGGGGAGTCTACGAGCAGTACTTC. V usage is TRBV7-9 and J usage is TRBJ2-7, with 7 positions matching TRBD1. After removal of 0 bases from V and 3 bases from J, the junction contained 8 bases not matched to a gene. The CDR3 has 16 residues. Germline CDR1 reads SEHNR; CDR2 reads FQNEAQ (reference sequence).

This chain joins TRBV7-9 and TRBJ2-5; the D gene is possibly TRBD2 (5 bases). The ends were cut back, 8 bases at V and 2 bases at J, with 9 bases in the middle. The germline V gene has CDR1 SEHNR and CDR2 FQNEAQ (reference sequence). The CDR3 spans 12 residues. The CDR3 loop reads CASGGSQETQYF. DNA of the CDR3: TGTGCCAGCGGAGGAAGTCAAGAGACCCAGTACTTC.

As to this clone: At one boundary the junction diverges from the germline segment, which might be a read error. V and J are TRBV7-3 and TRBJ2-3, with 8 nucleotides matching TRBD2. The CDR3 extends over 16 amino acids. Germline CDR1 reads SGHTA; CDR2 reads FQGTGA. In DNA form, the CDR3 reads TGTGCCAGCAGCCTAACCGGGACTAGTGGCACAGATACGCAGTATTTT. This encodes CASSLTGTSGTDTQYF.

This clone was recorded once. This chain uses TRBV14 with TRBJ2-2; 9 bases fit TRBD2. CDR1 and CDR2 (germline): SGHDN, FVKESK. V gave up 3 bases and J gave up 3 bases; unmatched junction bases: 5. The CDR3 has 16 amino acids. The CDR3 nucleotides read TGTGCCAGCAGCCAGGTAGCGGGAGATTACACCGGGGAGCTGTTTTTT. Protein product: CASSQVAGDYTGELFF.

The rearrangement joins TRBV18 to TRBJ2-6, with D perhaps TRBD1 (6 bases). From germline, CDR1 is KGHSH and CDR2 LQKENI. The CDR3 has 16 residues. V gave up 4 bases and J gave up 0 bases, with 10 bases separating them. The CDR3 spells CASSLQGTSGANVLTF. CDR3 coding DNA: TGTGCCAGCTCACTGCAGGGGACCTCTGGGGCCAACGTCCTGACTTTC.

This clone was counted between two and nine times. A read error may account for a junction end that differs from germline. The J gene is TRBJ2-1, the V gene TRBV7-2, with 11 nucleotides matching TRBD2. The CDR3 contains 14 residues. CDR1 SGHTA and CDR2 FQGNSA come from the germline V gene. The CDR3 region is CASSIAGGPHEQFF. CDR3 bases: TGTGCCAGCAGCATAGCGGGAGGGCCTCATGAGCAGTTCTTC.

The chain links TRBV18 to TRBJ1-6, with unresolved D. Germline assignment: CDR1 KGHSH and CDR2 LQKENI. V lost 2 bases and J lost 3, with 8 bases in between. The CDR3 runs 15 residues. The CDR3 loop reads CASSPAGDYNSPLHF. CDR3 coding DNA: TGTGCCAGCTCACCAGCCGGGGACTATAATTCACCCCTCCACTTT.

The rearrangement uses TRBV5-1 and TRBJ2-1; 10 bases align to TRBD2. V was clipped by 3 bases and J by 7 bases; unmatched bases: 4. CDR1 is SGHRS, CDR2 YFSETQ, per germline. The CDR3 covers 14 residues. CDR3 protein: CASSSSGRGNEQFF. As DNA, the CDR3 is TGCGCCAGCAGCTCTAGCGGGAGAGGAAATGAGCAGTTCTTC.

This clone was seen a single time. This chain connects TRBV7-2 to TRBJ1-5; D not resolved. From germline, CDR1 is SGHTA and CDR2 FQGNSA. The CDR3 consists of 13 residues. Trimming took 7 bases from V and 5 from J, leaving 12 bases between them. The CDR3: CASTPGPDQPQHF. The CDR3 DNA follows: TGTGCCAGCACCCCCGGTCCGGATCAGCCCCAGCATTTT. Supplemented by reference TRBV7-2 and TRBJ1-5, the full variable domain reads GAGVSQSPSNKVTEKGKDVELRCDPISGHTALYWYRQSLGQGLEFLIYFQGNSAPDKSGLPSDRFSAERTGGSVSTLTIQRTQQEDSAVYLCASTPGPDQPQHFGDGTRLSIL.

J is TRBJ2-3 and V is TRBV4-3; a possible D gene is TRBD2 (5 bases). The V gene's germline CDR1 is LGHNA and CDR2 YSLEER. Trimming removed 0 bases at V and 8 bases at J, with 12 bases between. The CDR3 sequence is 14 residues long. In DNA, the CDR3 is TGCGCCAGCAGCCAAGATCGGTTGGGAGTTACGCAGTATTTT. It codes for CASSQDRLGVTQYF.

This rearrangement joins TRBV6-5 to TRBJ1-1; D is uncertain. Trimming stripped 0 bases from V and 3 bases from J, with 5 bases between. CDR1 is MNHEY, CDR2 SVGAGI, per germline. The CDR3 consists of 13 residues. The CDR3 sequence: CASSYSRDTEAFF. The DNA of the CDR3 is TGTGCCAGCAGTTACTCACGGGACACTGAAGCTTTCTTT.

The chain carries TRBV5-4 and TRBJ2-5; a possible D gene is TRBD1 (5 bases). V lost 5 bases and J lost 5, with 13 bases in between. CDR1 and CDR2 from the germline V gene are SGHNT and YYREEE (reference sequence). The CDR3 sequence is 13 residues long. The DNA of the CDR3 is TGTGCCAGCAGTCGGTGGGGCGAGGAGACCCAGTACTTC. This translates into CASSRWGEETQYF. Full variable domain (rest looked up from reference TRBV5-4 and TRBJ2-5): ETGVTQSPTHLIKTRGQQVTLRCSSQSGHNTVSWYQQALGQGPQFIFQYYREEENGRGNFPPRFSGLQFPNYSSELNVNALELDDSALYLCASSRWGEETQYFGPGTRLLVL.

The chain is built from TRBV12-5 and TRBJ2-2; tentatively, D is TRBD2 (5 bases). This CDR3 has 14 amino acids. The germline V gene has CDR1 LGHNT and CDR2 FRNRAP. The V and J ends lost 9 bases and 2 bases respectively, with 13 bases between them. The CDR3 DNA is TGTGCTAGCAAGGAGGAGTTTAACACCGGGGAGCTGTTTTTT. Translation: CASKEEFNTGELFF.

The V and J genes are TRBV9 and TRBJ1-6, with D perhaps matching TRBD1 (6 bases). Germline V gives CDR1 SGDLS, CDR2 YYNGEE. Trimming left V 4 bases short and J 0 bases short, with 14 bases between. This CDR3 is 17 amino acids long. The CDR3 DNA follows: TGTGCCAGCAGCCCCAAGACAGGATCCTCCTATAATTCACCCCTCCACTTT. Translating gives CASSPKTGSSYNSPLHF.

The rearrangement joins TRBV11-3 to TRBJ1-1; D might be TRBD1 (5 bases). The CDR3 is 14 amino acids. Per germline, CDR1 SGHNT and CDR2 YENEEA. Deletions cut 1 base from V and 0 bases from J, with 6 bases between. The CDR3 DNA follows: TGTGCCAGCAGCTTAGTAGGGGTGAACACTGAAGCTTTCTTT. Protein sequence: CASSLVGVNTEAFF.